The rows below give T cell receptor beta chains drawn from one sample of a study of cytomegalovirus exposure and HLA in healthy donors. Sequencing used immunoSEQ multiplex PCR; TCRdb keeps in-frame clones, though not all of them. The sample holds about 190,000 clones, roughly 75% seen once. Sequenced material: PBMCs. The receptors were gathered from a man aged 25 to 40 in good health and CMV-seropositive. Each CDR3 is given with its conserved first and last residue. The D gene is left open where the match is weak. Size is stated for part of the rows, as once, few or many counts, or as a class when the clone is expanded.

clone size: many
V gene: TRBV2
J gene: TRBJ1-2
D gene: .
CDR3 protein: CASSAAGYGYTF
CDR3 DNA: TGTGCCAGCAGTGCGGCGGGCTATGGCTACACCTTC

clone size: .
V gene: TRBV4-2
J gene: TRBJ2-7
D gene: TRBD1
CDR3 protein: CASSQAQGAYEQYF
CDR3 DNA: TGTGCCAGCAGCCAAGCGCAGGGGGCGTACGAGCAGTACTTC

clone size: .
V gene: TRBV7-2
J gene: TRBJ2-5
D gene: .
CDR3 protein: CASSPRGPQETQYF
CDR3 DNA: TGTGCCAGCAGCCCCCGAGGCCCCCAAGAGACCCAGTACTTC

clone size: .
V gene: TRBV7-2
J gene: TRBJ2-7
D gene: TRBD2
CDR3 protein: CASSSKRGQSKLDEQYF
CDR3 DNA: TGTGCCAGCAGCTCGAAGCGGGGGCAGTCGAAGCTTGACGAGCAGTACTTC

clone size: .
V gene: TRBV5-5
J gene: TRBJ2-5
D gene: TRBD1
CDR3 protein: CASSWGTGGAETQYF
CDR3 DNA: TGTGCCAGCAGCTGGGGGACAGGGGGCGCAGAGACCCAGTACTTC

clone size: .
V gene: TRBV11-3
J gene: TRBJ2-3
D gene: TRBD2
CDR3 protein: CASSSDSGHTQYF
CDR3 DNA: TGTGCCAGCAGCTCCGATAGCGGGCATACGCAGTATTTT

clone size: .
V gene: TRBV6-1
J gene: TRBJ1-3
D gene: .
CDR3 protein: CASSEVEGSGNTIYF
CDR3 DNA: TGTGCCAGCAGTGAAGTGGAGGGCTCTGGAAACACCATATATTTT

clone size: .
V gene: TRBV6-5
J gene: TRBJ1-2
D gene: TRBD1
CDR3 protein: CASSPQGAVGGYTF
CDR3 DNA: TGTGCCAGCAGTCCACAGGGGGCTGTGGGAGGCTACACCTTC

clone size: .
V gene: TRBV7-2
J gene: TRBJ2-3
D gene: TRBD2
CDR3 protein: CASSALAGLKDTQYF
CDR3 DNA: TGTGCCAGCAGCGCTCTAGCGGGGCTCAAGGATACGCAGTATTTT

clone size: .
V gene: TRBV9
J gene: TRBJ1-5
D gene: .
CDR3 protein: CASSVGGGNQPQHF
CDR3 DNA: TGTGCCAGCAGCGTAGGCGGAGGCAATCAGCCCCAGCATTTT

clone size: .
V gene: TRBV28
J gene: TRBJ2-3
D gene: .
CDR3 protein: CASSSLSDTQYF
CDR3 DNA: TGTGCCAGCAGTTCTCTATCAGATACGCAGTATTTT

clone size: .
V gene: TRBV6-1
J gene: TRBJ2-7
D gene: .
CDR3 protein: CASSEQQGSSYEQYF
CDR3 DNA: TGTGCCAGCAGTGAACAGCAGGGCTCTTCCTACGAGCAGTACTTC

clone size: .
V gene: TRBV5-8
J gene: TRBJ2-1
D gene: TRBD2
CDR3 protein: CASSLGLGDDEQFF
CDR3 DNA: TGTGCCAGCAGCTTAGGACTAGGGGATGATGAGCAGTTCTTC

clone size: few
V gene: TRBV7-9
J gene: TRBJ1-1
D gene: TRBD1
CDR3 protein: CASSTIGDRGEAFF
CDR3 DNA: TGTGCCAGCAGCACCATAGGGGACAGGGGTGAAGCTTTCTTT

clone size: few
V gene: TRBV27
J gene: TRBJ2-3
D gene: .
CDR3 protein: CASSSTGLGTDTQYF
CDR3 DNA: TGTGCCAGCAGCAGCACAGGGCTGGGCACAGATACGCAGTATTTT

clone size: .
V gene: TRBV7-8
J gene: TRBJ2-3
D gene: .
CDR3 protein: CASTARSGGTQYF
CDR3 DNA: TGTGCCAGCACCGCCAGGTCCGGAGGTACGCAGTATTTT

clone size: .
V gene: TRBV4-1
J gene: TRBJ2-1
D gene: TRBD2
CDR3 protein: CTSSRHTSGAYNEQFF
CDR3 DNA: TGCACCAGCAGCCGGCATACGAGCGGGGCTTACAATGAGCAGTTCTTC

clone size: .
V gene: TRBV25-1
J gene: TRBJ1-5
D gene: TRBD1
CDR3 protein: CASSETGEGQPQHF
CDR3 DNA: TGTGCCAGCAGTGAGACAGGGGAAGGTCAGCCCCAGCATTTT

clone size: .
V gene: TRBV5-6
J gene: TRBJ1-4
D gene: .
CDR3 protein: CASTLDTTNEKLFF
CDR3 DNA: TGTGCCAGCACCCTGGACACAACTAATGAAAAACTGTTTTTT

clone size: once
V gene: TRBV7-2
J gene: TRBJ2-7
D gene: TRBD2
CDR3 protein: CASSQREAGAYEQYF
CDR3 DNA: TGTGCCAGCAGCCAGCGGGAGGCGGGGGCCTACGAGCAGTACTTC

clone size: .
V gene: TRBV7-2
J gene: TRBJ2-2
D gene: TRBD1
CDR3 protein: CASSSGQGNTGELFF
CDR3 DNA: TGTGCCAGCAGCTCGGGACAGGGAAACACCGGGGAGCTGTTTTTT

clone size: once
V gene: TRBV4-3
J gene: TRBJ2-2
D gene: .
CDR3 protein: CASSPRPPPNTGELFF
CDR3 DNA: TGCGCCAGCAGCCCCAGGCCCCCCCCGAACACCGGGGAGCTGTTTTTT

clone size: .
V gene: TRBV4-2
J gene: TRBJ2-1
D gene: .
CDR3 protein: CASSQDLRESSEQFF
CDR3 DNA: TGTGCCAGCAGCCAAGATCTGAGGGAATCAAGTGAGCAGTTCTTC

clone size: .
V gene: TRBV4-3
J gene: TRBJ1-5
D gene: .
CDR3 protein: CASSQDRGQPQHF
CDR3 DNA: TGCGCCAGCAGCCAAGATCGGGGTCAGCCCCAGCATTTT

clone size: .
V gene: TRBV5-1
J gene: TRBJ2-3
D gene: TRBD1
CDR3 protein: CASSGTGLRTDTRYF
CDR3 DNA: TGCGCCAGCAGCGGGACAGGGCTTCGCACAGATACGCGGTATTTT

clone size: .
V gene: TRBV7-9
J gene: TRBJ2-7
D gene: TRBD1
CDR3 protein: CASSQGDRAREQYF
CDR3 DNA: TGTGCCAGCAGCCAGGGGGACAGGGCTCGCGAGCAGTACTTC

clone size: .
V gene: TRBV21-1
J gene: TRBJ1-1
D gene: .
CDR3 protein: CASSKGGGTKNMNTEAFF
CDR3 DNA: TGTGCCAGCAGCAAAGGGGGGGGCACAAAGAATATGAACACTGAAGCTTTCTTT

clone size: .
V gene: TRBV5-8
J gene: TRBJ2-1
D gene: TRBD2
CDR3 protein: CASSLGGLAGFSYNEQFF
CDR3 DNA: TGTGCCAGCAGCTTGGGGGGACTAGCGGGATTCTCCTACAATGAGCAGTTCTTC

clone size: .
V gene: TRBV5-4
J gene: TRBJ2-3
D gene: .
CDR3 protein: CASTPKIGDTQYF
CDR3 DNA: TGTGCCAGCACTCCGAAAATCGGAGATACGCAGTATTTT

clone size: .
V gene: TRBV15
J gene: TRBJ1-1
D gene: TRBD1
CDR3 protein: CATSTLGQGETEAFF
CDR3 DNA: TGTGCCACCAGCACCCTGGGACAGGGCGAGACTGAAGCTTTCTTT

clone size: .
V gene: TRBV2
J gene: TRBJ1-5
D gene: .
CDR3 protein: CASSEARQPQHF
CDR3 DNA: TGTGCCAGCAGTGAAGCGCGCCAGCCCCAGCATTTT

clone size: .
V gene: TRBV28
J gene: TRBJ1-3
D gene: .
CDR3 protein: CASEEPYSGNTIYF
CDR3 DNA: TGTGCCAGCGAAGAGCCTTACTCTGGAAACACCATATATTTT

clone size: .
V gene: TRBV11-2
J gene: TRBJ1-1
D gene: .
CDR3 protein: CASSLDPTGMNTEAFF
CDR3 DNA: TGTGCCAGCAGCTTAGACCCCACAGGGATGAACACTGAAGCTTTCTTT

clone size: .
V gene: TRBV18
J gene: TRBJ1-1
D gene: .
CDR3 protein: CASTYSGGNTEAFF
CDR3 DNA: TGTGCCAGCACCTACTCGGGGGGGAACACTGAAGCTTTCTTT

clone size: .
V gene: TRBV7-6
J gene: TRBJ2-7
D gene: .
CDR3 protein: CASSLEVGRSYEQYF
CDR3 DNA: TGTGCCAGCAGCTTAGAGGTGGGGCGGTCCTACGAGCAGTACTTC

clone size: .
V gene: TRBV6-6
J gene: TRBJ2-1
D gene: .
CDR3 protein: CASSYQGSYNEQFF
CDR3 DNA: TGTGCCAGCAGTTACCAGGGTTCCTACAATGAGCAGTTCTTC

clone size: .
V gene: TRBV6-6
J gene: TRBJ2-1
D gene: .
CDR3 protein: CASSYSNNNEQFF
CDR3 DNA: TGTGCCAGCAGTTACTCAAATAACAATGAGCAGTTCTTC

clone size: .
V gene: TRBV14
J gene: TRBJ2-1
D gene: .
CDR3 protein: CASSHLNEQFF
CDR3 DNA: TGTGCCAGCAGCCACTTAAATGAGCAGTTCTTC

clone size: .
V gene: TRBV19
J gene: TRBJ1-2
D gene: TRBD1
CDR3 protein: CASRRDRGNYGYTF
CDR3 DNA: TGTGCCAGCCGGAGGGACAGGGGTAACTATGGCTACACCTTC

clone size: .
V gene: TRBV9
J gene: TRBJ2-2
D gene: TRBD2
CDR3 protein: CASSWEGQGSTGELFF
CDR3 DNA: TGTGCCAGCAGCTGGGAGGGTCAAGGGTCCACCGGGGAGCTGTTTTTT

clone size: .
V gene: TRBV4-3
J gene: TRBJ2-1
D gene: .
CDR3 protein: CASSQDPEGLEQFF
CDR3 DNA: TGCGCCAGCAGCCAAGATCCGGAGGGACTGGAGCAGTTCTTC

clone size: few
V gene: TRBV2
J gene: TRBJ2-2
D gene: .
CDR3 protein: CASSEVPYTGELFF
CDR3 DNA: TGTGCCAGCAGTGAAGTCCCGTACACCGGGGAGCTGTTTTTT

clone size: once
V gene: TRBV5-1
J gene: TRBJ2-7
D gene: .
CDR3 protein: CASSLGSTSSYEQYF
CDR3 DNA: TGCGCCAGCAGCTTGGGGTCGACAAGTAGCTACGAGCAGTACTTC

clone size: .
V gene: TRBV27
J gene: TRBJ2-7
D gene: .
CDR3 protein: CASSLSAVAPLYEQYF
CDR3 DNA: TGTGCCAGCAGTTTATCCGCCGTAGCACCCTTGTACGAGCAGTACTTC

clone size: .
V gene: TRBV7-9
J gene: TRBJ2-1
D gene: TRBD2
CDR3 protein: CASSPPGGIEQFF
CDR3 DNA: TGTGCCAGCAGCCCCCCGGGAGGTATTGAGCAGTTCTTC

clone size: few
V gene: TRBV7-2
J gene: TRBJ1-6
D gene: .
CDR3 protein: CASSLPQGQNSPLHF
CDR3 DNA: TGTGCCAGCAGCCTCCCACAGGGTCAGAATTCACCCCTCCACTTT

clone size: .
V gene: TRBV11-2
J gene: TRBJ1-6
D gene: TRBD1
CDR3 protein: CASSLLGQGFSPLHF
CDR3 DNA: TGTGCCAGCAGCTTACTCGGACAGGGATTTTCACCCCTCCACTTT

clone size: .
V gene: TRBV27
J gene: TRBJ2-1
D gene: .
CDR3 protein: CASSLGHEQFF
CDR3 DNA: TGTGCCAGCAGTTTAGGGCATGAGCAGTTCTTC

clone size: .
V gene: TRBV27
J gene: TRBJ2-7
D gene: TRBD1
CDR3 protein: CASSLRDRAYEQYF
CDR3 DNA: TGTGCCAGCAGTCTCCGGGACAGAGCCTACGAGCAGTACTTC

clone size: few
V gene: TRBV5-6
J gene: TRBJ1-5
D gene: TRBD1
CDR3 protein: CASSLPAGQGSNQPQHF
CDR3 DNA: TGTGCCAGCAGTCTCCCGGCGGGACAGGGTAGCAATCAGCCCCAGCATTTT

clone size: once
V gene: TRBV27
J gene: TRBJ2-5
D gene: .
CDR3 protein: CASSPMTGKETQYF
CDR3 DNA: TGTGCCAGCAGTCCGATGACGGGGAAAGAGACCCAGTACTTC

clone size: .
V gene: TRBV29-1
J gene: TRBJ2-7
D gene: .
CDR3 protein: CSATRKNYEQYF
CDR3 DNA: TGCAGCGCGACAAGGAAGAACTACGAGCAGTACTTC